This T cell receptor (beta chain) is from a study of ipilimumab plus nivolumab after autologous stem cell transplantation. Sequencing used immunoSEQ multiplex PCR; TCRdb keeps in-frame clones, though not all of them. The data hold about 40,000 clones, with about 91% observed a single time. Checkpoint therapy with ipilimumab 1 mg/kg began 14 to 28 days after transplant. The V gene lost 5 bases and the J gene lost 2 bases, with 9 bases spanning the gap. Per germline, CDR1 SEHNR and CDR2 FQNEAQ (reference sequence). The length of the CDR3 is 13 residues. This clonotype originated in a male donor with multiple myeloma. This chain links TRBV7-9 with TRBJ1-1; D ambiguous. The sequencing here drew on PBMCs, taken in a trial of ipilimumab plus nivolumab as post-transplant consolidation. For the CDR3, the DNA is TGTGCCAGCAGCGTAGACGCAAACACTGAAGCTTTCTTT. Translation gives CASSVDANTEAFF.